This TCR beta chain originates from a study of T cell repertoires in cytomegalovirus infection. On the study more broadly: Researchers turned to recently identified HLA-C-restricted CMV epitopes as well as well-studied HLA-B-restricted ones.

TCRdb fed the reads into MiXCR, producing one record per CDR3 protein. Among 650,000 to 850,000 distinct CDR3 sequences listed, roughly 29% were seen once. CDR1 and CDR2 (germline): SGDLS, YYNGEE. V lost 4 bases and J lost 10, with 21 bases in between. This CDR3 contains 16 residues. A remark on this clonotype: As yet, its antigen is unknown.

The material sequenced was cultured CD8+ T cells from PBMCs, taken from culture after CMV antigen stimulation. The source of this sequence is a human donor in good health (CMV status not recorded). Some clones in this sample may be carry-over from other donors' samples. V usage is TRBV9 and J usage is TRBJ1-6; D is unclear. The CDR3 nucleotides read TGTGCCAGCAGCCCCCATAACCCGGGAGCAGCATCACCCCTCCACTTT. Translating it yields CASSPHNPGAASPLHF.